The 14 T cell receptor beta chains below come from one sample, sequenced in a study of cytomegalovirus exposure and HLA in healthy donors (dated by TCRdb to 2017 to 2019). Library construction relied on the immunoSEQ multiplex PCR assay. The multiplex PCR relied on a mix of 60 forward primers for TCR Vbeta segments and 13 reverse primers for TCR Jbeta segments. Not all clones reach the TCRdb copy of this immuneACCESS table, which keeps in-frame sequences only. Checked studies attribute under half of the gap to unresolved V genes and leave the rest unexplained. The table kept for this sample lists approximately 40,000 clones. More than 1.5% of the sample is held by the ten biggest clonotypes. Sequencing was performed on PBMCs. Source of these receptors: a woman younger than 45 in good health and CMV-seronegative.

This chain links TRBV5-1 with TRBJ2-1; 9 positions agree with TRBD2. CDR3 length equals 15 residues. Germline CDR1 is SGHRS and CDR2 is YFSETQ. The J segment lost 5 bases and the V segment lost 4 bases, leaving 7 bases of the junction unmatched. CDR3 amino acids: CASSNSGRTDNEQFF. CDR3 bases: TGCGCCAGCAGCAATAGCGGGAGAACCGACAATGAGCAGTTCTTC. Drawing the rest from reference TRBV5-1 and TRBJ2-1, the complete variable domain is KAGVTQTPRYLIKTRGQQVTLSCSPISGHRSVSWYQQTPGQGLQFLFEYFSETQRNKGNFPGRFSGRQFSNSRSEMNVSTLELGDSALYLCASSNSGRTDNEQFFGPGTRLTVL.

The chain couples TRBV30 to TRBJ2-4, with D perhaps TRBD1 (5 bases). V gave up 2 bases and J gave up 0 bases, with 11 bases separating them. Germline values: CDR1 GTSNPN, CDR2 SVGIG (reference sequence). There are 15 residues in the CDR3. The CDR3: CAWSRQLLAKNIQYF. CDR3 nucleotides: TGTGCCTGGAGTAGACAGTTACTAGCCAAAAACATTCAGTACTTC.

The rearrangement joins TRBV7-6 to TRBJ2-2; 8 nucleotides align to TRBD2. The J segment lost 5 bases and the V segment lost 6 bases, leaving 2 bases of the junction unmatched. The germline CDR1 and CDR2 sequences are SGHVS and FNYEAQ. The CDR3 length is 13 residues. The CDR3 region is CASSSGGTGELFF. In DNA, the CDR3 is TGTGCCAGCAGTTCGGGGGGGACCGGGGAGCTGTTTTTT.

The chain combines TRBV18 with TRBJ2-5; possibly TRBD2 for D (5 bases). The length of the CDR3 is 13 residues. Looked up from germline, CDR1 is KGHSH and CDR2 is LQKENI. Between the trimmed V and J ends, which lost 6 bases and 1 base, there was a span of 9 bases. This CDR3 is CASSTRSQETQYF. The CDR3 region has the DNA TGTGCCAGCTCCACTAGGTCCCAAGAGACCCAGTACTTC. The full variable domain, in which reference TRBV18 and TRBJ2-5 provide the parts outside the CDR3, is NAGVMQNPRHLVRRRGQEARLRCSPMKGHSHVYWYRQLPEEGLKFMVYLQKENIIDESGMPKERFSAEFPKEGPSILRIQQVVRGDSAAYFCASSTRSQETQYFGPGTRLLVL.

CDR3 bases: TGTGCCAGCAGTGAAAAAGGGGGCGGGACAGATACGCAGTATTTT. It translates to CASSEKGGGTDTQYF. The chain couples TRBV6-4 to TRBJ2-3; 7 positions agree with TRBD1. The J segment lost 3 bases and the V segment lost 3 bases, leaving 6 bases of the junction unmatched. In germline, CDR1 is MRHNA, CDR2 SNTAGT. The CDR3 covers 15 residues.

J is TRBJ2-7 and V is TRBV27, with TRBD1 identical over 11 bases. There are 15 residues in the CDR3. Germline V gene lookup returns CDR1 MNHEY and CDR2 SMNVEV (reference sequence). J lost 4 bases, V lost 4 bases, and 6 bases had no gene match. The CDR3 bases are TGTGCCAGCAGTTACCCCGGGACAGGGGGTTACGAGCAGTACTTC. Its protein is CASSYPGTGGYEQYF.

This chain uses TRBV4-2 with TRBJ2-1, with 16 bases fitting TRBD2. Germline V CDR1 and CDR2: LGHNA, YNFKEQ. V lost 0 bases, J lost 6 bases, and 8 bases stayed unmatched. The CDR3 is 19 residues long. CDR3 protein: CASSQDAGTSGRGTNEQFF. The CDR3 DNA is TGTGCCAGCAGCCAAGACGCCGGGACTAGCGGGAGGGGTACCAATGAGCAGTTCTTC.

This rearrangement joins TRBV12-5 to TRBJ2-5, with 11 bases matching TRBD2. J gave up 4 bases and V 1 base, and 5 bases lay outside the gene matches. CDR3 length equals 16 residues. Germline CDR1 is LGHNT and CDR2 is FRNRAP. The CDR3 DNA sequence: TGTGCTAGTGGTTTGGGACTAGCGGGAACTGGAGAGACCCAGTACTTC. Its protein is CASGLGLAGTGETQYF. Supplemented by reference TRBV12-5 and TRBJ2-5, the full variable domain reads DARVTQTPRHKVTEMGQEVTMRCQPILGHNTVFWYRQTMMQGLELLAYFRNRAPLDDSGMPKDRFSAEMPDATLATLKIQPSEPRDSAVYFCASGLGLAGTGETQYFGPGTRLLVL.

J is TRBJ2-2 and V is TRBV6-1; D is unclear. The length of the CDR3 is 13 residues. Trimming removed 6 bases at V and 0 bases at J, with 5 bases between. Germline-derived CDR1 and CDR2 are MNHNS and SASEGT. The CDR3 bases are TGTGCCAGCAGACAGCCGAACACCGGGGAGCTGTTTTTT. This gives the protein CASRQPNTGELFF.

This chain joins TRBV6-5 and TRBJ1-2; D is undetermined. Germline V CDR1 and CDR2: MNHEY, SVGAGI. The CDR3 runs 12 residues. V dropped 6 bases and J dropped 1 base, with 6 bases sitting between them. CDR3 sequence reads: CASRENNYGYTF. In DNA, the CDR3 is TGTGCCAGCAGGGAGAATAACTATGGCTACACCTTC.

The chain is built from TRBV4-3 and TRBJ2-3; 9 nucleotides agree with TRBD1. V shed 3 bases and J 0 bases; nucleotides not matched to a gene: 4. The CDR3 covers 16 residues. Per germline, CDR1 LGHNA and CDR2 YSLEER. CDR3 protein: CASSQSGQGSTDTQYF. CDR3 coding DNA: TGCGCCAGCAGCCAGTCGGGACAGGGAAGCACAGATACGCAGTATTTT.

V usage is TRBV5-1 and J usage is TRBJ2-7; D is unclear. The CDR3 has 15 amino acids. Trimming removed 5 bases at V and 5 bases at J, with 20 bases between. The germline V gene encodes CDR1 SGHRS and CDR2 YFSETQ. CDR3 in DNA: TGCGCCAGCAGTCCCCCTGCGCGAGGCATAGACGAGCAGTACTTC. It translates to CASSPPARGIDEQYF.

The genes are TRBV14 and TRBJ2-5, with D possibly matching TRBD2 (5 bases). Between the trimmed V and J ends, which lost 4 bases and 1 base, there was a span of 16 bases. Germline-derived CDR1 and CDR2 are SGHDN and FVKESK. The CDR3 is made up of 16 amino acids. The DNA of the CDR3 is TGTGCCAGCAGCCTGGGTGGAGGTCTCCTCCAAGAGACCCAGTACTTC. It yields the protein CASSLGGGLLQETQYF. The full variable domain, rest sourced from reference TRBV14 and TRBJ2-5, is EAGVTQFPSHSVIEKGQTVTLRCDPISGHDNLYWYRRVMGKEIKFLLHFVKESKQDESGMPNNRFLAERTGGTYSTLKVQPAELEDSGVYFCASSLGGGLLQETQYFGPGTRLLVL.

The CDR3 bases are TGCGCCAGCAGCCAGGGACGGGGGTATAGCAATCAGCCCCAGCATTTT. It is translated as CASSQGRGYSNQPQHF. The rearrangement links TRBV4-1 to TRBJ1-5, with a possible D match to TRBD1 (5 bases). V was clipped by 3 bases and J by 0 bases, with 12 bases between them. Germline values: CDR1 MGHRA, CDR2 YSYEKL. The CDR3 is 16 residues long.